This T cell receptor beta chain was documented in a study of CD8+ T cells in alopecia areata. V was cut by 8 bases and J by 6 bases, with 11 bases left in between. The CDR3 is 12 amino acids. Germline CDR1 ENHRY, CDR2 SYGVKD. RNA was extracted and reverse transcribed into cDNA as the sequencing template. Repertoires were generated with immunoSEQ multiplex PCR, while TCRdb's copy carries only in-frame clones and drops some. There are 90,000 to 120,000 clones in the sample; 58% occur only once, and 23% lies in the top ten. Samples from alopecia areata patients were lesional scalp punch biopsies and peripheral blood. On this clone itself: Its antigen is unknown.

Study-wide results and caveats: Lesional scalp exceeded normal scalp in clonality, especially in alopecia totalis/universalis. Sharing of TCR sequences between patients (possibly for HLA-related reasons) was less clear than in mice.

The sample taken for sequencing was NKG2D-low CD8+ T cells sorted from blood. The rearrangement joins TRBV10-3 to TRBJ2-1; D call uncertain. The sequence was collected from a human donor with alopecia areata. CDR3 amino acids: CAILGPSNEQFF. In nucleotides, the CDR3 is TGTGCCATCCTTGGGCCCAGCAATGAGCAGTTCTTC.